A single sample is the source of the 31 T cell receptor beta chains below, sequenced in a study of blood T cell repertoires in COVID-19. The data were produced by immunoSEQ multiplex PCR, yet TCRdb's version contains in-frame clones alone and is incomplete. The sample consists of 220,000 or so clones, approximately 84% of them appearing once. Sequenced: peripheral blood. The origin of the receptors is a woman older than 75 with acute or convalescent COVID-19.

The gene calls are TRBV18 and TRBJ1-4, with 11 bases lining up with TRBD1. This CDR3 spans 17 amino acids. Germline assignment: CDR1 KGHSH and CDR2 LQKENI. Trimming at V came to 1 base and at J to 9 bases, leaving 10 bases not matched to a gene. CDR3 DNA: TGTGCCAGCTCACCACTTCGACCGGGACAGGGGGACCAAAAACTGTTTTTT. This translates into CASSPLRPGQGDQKLFF.

The chain uses TRBV11-2 and TRBJ2-7, with TRBD2 matching 9 bases. This CDR3 has 14 amino acids. Per germline, CDR1 SGHAT and CDR2 FQNNGV. J gave up 7 bases and V 5 bases, and 9 bases lay outside the gene matches. The CDR3 region has the DNA TGTGCCAGCAGCGGTGCTAGCGGGGCTCTGGAGCAGTACTTC. Translated, it gives CASSGASGALEQYF.

In the case of this clone: In the same sample, other DNA sequences code for this CDR3. The rearrangement links TRBV5-1 to TRBJ2-5; tentative D call: TRBD1 (5 bases). The CDR3 has 14 amino acids. Trimming stripped 0 bases from V and 2 bases from J, with 8 bases between. The germline gives CDR1 SGHRS, CDR2 YFSETQ. CDR3: CASSLGTGQETQYF. Here the CDR3 DNA reads TGCGCCAGCAGCTTGGGTACAGGACAAGAGACCCAGTACTTC.

The chain combines TRBV5-1 with TRBJ2-5, with 10 bases lining up with TRBD2. Trimming removed 4 bases from V and 4 bases from J; junction bases left unmatched: 7. Looked up from germline, CDR1 is SGHRS and CDR2 is YFSETQ. There are 15 residues in the CDR3. CDR3 amino acids: CASSPSPSGGETQYF. The CDR3 DNA sequence: TGCGCCAGCAGCCCCAGCCCTAGCGGGGGAGAGACCCAGTACTTC.

This clone is a singleton in its sample. J is TRBJ2-2 and V is TRBV2; 10 bases fit TRBD2. The V gene end was trimmed by 6 bases and the J gene end by 8 bases; junction bases not matched to a gene: 9. Per germline, CDR1 SNHLY and CDR2 FYNNEI. The CDR3 totals 15 residues. CDR3 residues: CASSPLAGAGGELFF. The CDR3 DNA follows: TGTGCCAGCAGCCCTCTAGCGGGAGCGGGTGGGGAGCTGTTTTTT.

The gene calls are TRBV7-2 and TRBJ2-1, with unresolved D. This CDR3 has 14 residues. Germline V gene sequence: CDR1 SGHTA, CDR2 FQGNSA. V shed 5 bases and J shed 1 base, with 9 bases lying between them. The CDR3 here is CASSIKRSYNEQFF. In nucleotides, the CDR3 is TGTGCCAGCAGCATAAAGCGTTCCTACAATGAGCAGTTCTTC.

The CDR3 coding sequence is TGCGCCAGCAGCCCGACAGGAGCCTCTGGGCAGTACTTC. Translated: CASSPTGASGQYF. The genes are TRBV4-1 and TRBJ2-7, with a weak D call TRBD1 (6 bases). The V end lost 4 bases, the J end lost 9 bases, and 16 bases lay between the germline ends. The CDR3 length is 13 residues. Germline lookup yields CDR1 MGHRA and CDR2 YSYEKL.

The rearrangement links TRBV11-2 to TRBJ1-4, with no clear D. This CDR3 has 15 amino acids. The germline V and J ends were trimmed by 1 base and 8 bases, with 14 bases remaining between them. Per germline, CDR1 SGHAT and CDR2 FQNNGV. The CDR3 DNA sequence: TGTGCCAGCAGCTTAGGGGGAGGCCAAGAGGAAAAACTGTTTTTT. This sequence encodes CASSLGGGQEEKLFF.

The rearrangement uses TRBV24-1 and TRBJ2-5; 9 positions match TRBD2. Unmatched junction bases numbered 8, after V lost 3 bases and J lost 1 base. CDR1 is KGHDR, CDR2 SFDVKD, per germline. The length of the CDR3 is 17 residues. CDR3 in amino acids: CATSDRSGGRAQETQYF. The CDR3 DNA reads TGTGCCACCAGTGATCGCAGTGGCGGGAGGGCCCAAGAGACCCAGTACTTC.

About this clone: A read error may produce the germline difference seen at one junction end. The chain has TRBV24-1 and TRBJ2-3, with D possibly TRBD2 on 6 matching bases. Germline-derived CDR1 and CDR2 are KGHDR and SFDVKD. This CDR3 is built from 12 residues. The CDR3: CATGTSRDTQYF. As DNA, the CDR3 is TGTGCCACCGGCACTAGCAGAGATACGCAGTATTTT.

The rearrangement uses TRBV4-1 and TRBJ2-5; 9 bases fit TRBD2. Germline V gene sequence: CDR1 MGHRA, CDR2 YSYEKL. Germline trimming cut 0 bases from V and 7 bases from J; bases unmatched to any gene: 9. The CDR3 has 16 amino acids. The CDR3 nucleotides are TGCGCCAGCAGCCAAGAAGGCACTAGCGGGTCCTGGACCCAGTACTTC. As protein: CASSQEGTSGSWTQYF.

Concerning this clone itself: The sample holds other DNA sequences that translate to the same CDR3. CDR3 amino acids: CASSYDRGSGNTIYF. As DNA, the CDR3 is TGTGCCAGCAGCTACGACAGGGGAAGTGGAAACACCATATATTTT. V and J are TRBV11-2 and TRBJ1-3; the match to TRBD1 covers 8 bases. V lost 4 bases to trimming and J lost 3 bases; unmatched junction nucleotides: 5. CDR3 length: 15 amino acids. The germline gives CDR1 SGHAT, CDR2 FQNNGV.

This rearrangement joins TRBV11-2 to TRBJ2-5; no firm D call. Trimming took 5 bases from V and 5 from J, leaving 9 bases between them. CDR1 and CDR2 (germline): SGHAT, FQNNGV. This CDR3 region has 12 residues. The DNA of the CDR3 is TGTGCCAGCAGCCCCTTCGGGGAGACCCAGTACTTC. Translating it yields CASSPFGETQYF.

This chain joins TRBV3-1 (or the pseudogene TRBV3-2) and TRBJ2-1; D unresolved. Looked up from germline, CDR1 is LGHDT and CDR2 is YNNKEL (reference sequence). The length of the CDR3 is 15 residues. With 2 bases removed from V and 0 bases from J, the gap between germline ends came to 8 bases. CDR3 sequence reads: CASSQLRSSYNEQFF. CDR3 in DNA: TGTGCCAGCAGCCAATTGAGGTCCTCCTACAATGAGCAGTTCTTC.

The gene calls are TRBV5-6 and TRBJ2-5; maybe TRBD1 (5 bases). V was cut by 4 bases and J by 5 bases, with 12 bases left in between. The germline gives CDR1 SGHDT, CDR2 YYEEEE. The CDR3 runs 13 residues. CDR3 in DNA: TGTGCCAGCAGCGCCCAGGGTTCGGAGACCCAGTACTTC. It translates to CASSAQGSETQYF.

V is TRBV18 and J is TRBJ1-5; D unclear. CDR3 length equals 14 residues. Germline-derived CDR1 and CDR2 are KGHSH and LQKENI. Deletions cut 3 bases from V and 0 bases from J, with 6 bases between. Here the CDR3 reads CASSPENSNQPQHF. DNA of the CDR3: TGTGCCAGCTCACCGGAGAATAGCAATCAGCCCCAGCATTTT.

The rearrangement uses TRBV12-3 or TRBV12-4 and TRBJ2-1; D is undetermined. Trimming shortened V by 3 bases and J by 4 bases, and 7 bases separated the two germline ends. The CDR3 consists of 13 residues. Written as DNA, the CDR3 is TGTGCCAGCAGTTTGGTCCAGTACAATGAGCAGTTCTTC. As protein: CASSLVQYNEQFF.

The chain uses TRBV7-2 and TRBJ2-7; D gene ambiguous. From germline, CDR1 is SGHTA and CDR2 FQGNSA. V gave up 1 base and J gave up 6 bases, with 7 bases separating them. The CDR3 sequence is 12 residues long. DNA for the CDR3: TGTGCCAGCAGCTTAGATCGTCGCGAGCAGTACTTC. Its protein product is CASSLDRREQYF.

The chain couples TRBV7-8 to TRBJ2-7; 12 nucleotides align to TRBD1. The junction had 8 bases not matched to a gene; V was cut back by 5 bases and J by 6 bases. This CDR3 has 15 amino acids. Germline-derived CDR1 and CDR2 are SGHVS and FQNEAQ. CDR3 sequence: CASSPRDRGPVEQYF. CDR3 DNA: TGTGCCAGCAGCCCCAGGGACAGGGGGCCGGTCGAGCAGTACTTC.

CDR3 sequence reads: CAWSPGGGGTEAFF. In DNA form, the CDR3 reads TGTGCCTGGAGTCCGGGAGGGGGCGGCACTGAAGCTTTCTTT. V usage is TRBV30 and J usage is TRBJ1-1; TRBD1 matches 7 bases. CDR3 length: 14 amino acids. With V trimmed by 2 bases and J by 4 bases, 7 bases remained unmatched. Germline values: CDR1 GTSNPN, CDR2 SVGIG (reference sequence).

The V gene is TRBV18, the J gene TRBJ1-3, with a possible D match to TRBD1 (5 bases). The ends were cut back, 5 bases at V and 4 bases at J, with 12 bases in the middle. CDR3 size: 14 residues. CDR1 is KGHSH and CDR2 is LQKENI in the germline V gene. Here the CDR3 reads CASSASRAGNTIYF. CDR3 sequence (DNA): TGTGCCAGCTCAGCCAGCAGGGCCGGAAACACCATATATTTT. The variable domain in full, completed from reference TRBV18 and TRBJ1-3, reads NAGVMQNPRHLVRRRGQEARLRCSPMKGHSHVYWYRQLPEEGLKFMVYLQKENIIDESGMPKERFSAEFPKEGPSILRIQQVVRGDSAAYFCASSASRAGNTIYFGEGSWLTVV.

In nucleotides, the CDR3 is TGTGCCAGCAGTCTCCTCCCGGGACAGGGGGCGAGGGCTGAAGCTTTCTTT. Translation gives CASSLLPGQGARAEAFF. The chain uses TRBV28 and TRBJ1-1, with 12 bases that match TRBD1. V was clipped by 5 bases and J by 6 bases; unmatched bases: 13. In germline, CDR1 is MDHEN, CDR2 SYDVKM. This CDR3 is 17 amino acids long.

This chain joins TRBV28 and TRBJ2-7; 7 bases are shared with TRBD2. CDR1 is MDHEN and CDR2 is SYDVKM in the germline V gene. Trimming removed 7 bases from V and 3 bases from J; junction bases left unmatched: 15. The CDR3 contains 16 residues. The chain's CDR3 is CASKALGAGTGYEQYF. The CDR3 nucleotides read TGTGCCAGCAAAGCCCTGGGAGCGGGGACGGGCTACGAGCAGTACTTC.

The chain couples TRBV5-6 to TRBJ2-5; TRBD1 aligns across 9 bases. V lost 3 bases and J lost 2; bases outside the gene matches: 2. Per germline, CDR1 SGHDT and CDR2 YYEEEE. This CDR3 spans 14 amino acids. CDR3 bases: TGTGCCAGCAGCTGGACAGGGGAACAAGAGACCCAGTACTTC. Amino acid sequence: CASSWTGEQETQYF.

This clone appeared a few times. The chain combines TRBV7-2 with TRBJ1-1; tentatively, D is TRBD1 (6 bases). Germline assignment: CDR1 SGHTA and CDR2 FQGNSA. CDR3 length: 14 residues. V was shortened by 2 bases and J by 5 bases, with 12 bases between the two germline ends. The CDR3 loop reads CASSLTQGRTEAFF. CDR3 in DNA: TGTGCCAGCAGCTTAACCCAGGGGCGGACTGAAGCTTTCTTT.

The chain links TRBV7-2 to TRBJ2-3, with TRBD2 matching over 10 bases. From germline, CDR1 is SGHTA and CDR2 FQGNSA. With 3 bases clipped from V and 6 bases from J, the junction kept 6 bases outside the gene matches. The CDR3 has 15 residues. CDR3 nucleotides: TGTGCCAGCAGCTTGGTAGCGGGGGGACGGGATACGCAGTATTTT. It specifies CASSLVAGGRDTQYF.

V gene TRBV7-8 combines with J gene TRBJ1-3, with D uncertain. Trimming pared 5 bases from V and 1 base from J, leaving 18 bases between. CDR3 size: 17 residues. The germline V gene encodes CDR1 SGHVS and CDR2 FQNEAQ. CDR3 sequence (DNA): TGTGCCAGCAGCCAACGCCAGGCGGGTAGTTCTGGAAACACCATATATTTT. This codes for CASSQRQAGSSGNTIYF.

V is TRBV7-2 and J is TRBJ1-5; 9 nucleotides agree with TRBD1. This CDR3 is built from 15 residues. Per germline, CDR1 SGHTA and CDR2 FQGNSA. Trimming cost V 5 bases and J 6 bases; bases outside gene matches: 8. CDR3 residues: CASSQDRGTAQPQHF. CDR3 sequence (DNA): TGTGCCAGCAGCCAAGACAGGGGGACAGCTCAGCCCCAGCATTTT.

This rearrangement joins TRBV7-2 to TRBJ1-6, with D unresolved. The CDR3 spans 15 residues. Deletions cut 0 bases from V and 7 bases from J, with 10 bases between. CDR1 and CDR2 from the germline V gene are SGHTA and FQGNSA. The CDR3 nucleotides are TGTGCCAGCAGCTTAGCTCTCCCCGGGAATTCACCCCTCCACTTT. It translates to CASSLALPGNSPLHF.

This chain uses TRBV7-6 with TRBJ2-5; TRBD2 agrees at 11 bases. Germline V gene lookup returns CDR1 SGHVS and CDR2 FNYEAQ. After removal of 7 bases from V and 2 bases from J, the junction contained 3 bases not matched to a gene. CDR3 length equals 14 residues. The CDR3 protein is CASTIAGGQETQYF. For the CDR3, the DNA is TGTGCCAGCACTATAGCGGGAGGGCAAGAGACCCAGTACTTC.

The DNA for the CDR3 is TGTGCCAGCAGTGAACTCTTAGGGGTCCCGAACACTGAAGCTTTCTTT. This sequence encodes CASSELLGVPNTEAFF. V gene TRBV6-1 combines with J gene TRBJ1-1, with D tentatively TRBD1 (5 bases). Germline values: CDR1 MNHNS, CDR2 SASEGT. The ends were cut back, 2 bases at V and 1 base at J, with 14 bases in the middle. The CDR3 extends over 16 amino acids.